This T cell receptor beta chain was recovered during a study of OX40 agonist ivuxolimab in advanced cancers. Study context: At doses from 0.01 to 10 mg/kg, patients were given intravenous ivuxolimab every 2 weeks.

CDR1 and CDR2 from the germline V gene are GTSNPN and SVGIG (reference sequence). Trimming pared 6 bases from V and 4 bases from J, leaving 16 bases between. The CDR3 has 14 residues. Sequencing used immunoSEQ multiplex PCR; TCRdb keeps in-frame clones, though not all of them. The data show about 48,000 clones, approximately 90% seen once. Sample: CD4+ or CD8+ T cells sorted from blood, taken in a trial of the OX40 agonist ivuxolimab. The clonotype comes from an adult with an advanced solid tumor such as melanoma, head and neck, liver or kidney cancer. The rearrangement uses TRBV30 and TRBJ2-1; possible D gene TRBD2, 5 bases. The CDR3 loop is CACLGRKSYNEQFF. The CDR3 bases are TGTGCCTGTTTGGGGAGAAAAAGTTACAATGAGCAGTTCTTC.